The following is a T cell receptor (beta chain) sequence with its context. Terminally differentiated effector memory CD45RA+ cells were left out of the naive CD8 fraction, which was CD45RO-negative and positively selected for CCR7. The entry originates in a study of shared clonotypes between healthy human individuals. For the study at large: Per-donor plates numbered three CD4 naive, three CD4 memory, two CD8 naive and one CD8 memory.

This CDR3 has 13 amino acids. V was trimmed by 6 bases and J by 0 bases, leaving 8 bases between them. CDR1 and CDR2 from the germline V gene are MNHEY and SMNVEV (reference sequence). Produced via immunoSEQ multiplex PCR; TCRdb's table is partial and in-frame only. Of more than 2 million clones listed, about 94% are singletons. The sequence was collected from a man between 18 and 35 years old in good health. Some clones in this sample may be carry-over from other donors' samples. The V and J genes are TRBV27 and TRBJ1-2; D is ambiguous. Sequenced: naive CD8+ T cells from PBMCs. CDR3 in amino acids: CASRGNPNYGYTF. The CDR3, as DNA: TGTGCCAGCAGGGGCAACCCTAACTATGGCTACACCTTC.